This entry lists 17 T cell receptor beta chains sequenced from one sample in a study of neurological immune-mediated disorders. MiXCR, applied by TCRdb to the 5' RACE reads, yields one record per CDR3 protein. This table holds just under 60,000 distinct CDR3 sequences, about 2.5% found once. Material for sequencing was PBMCs. Receptor source: a man aged 45 to 65 with multiple sclerosis.

This clonotype was picked up many times. The rearrangement uses TRBV5-1 and TRBJ1-4, with D uncertain. From germline, CDR1 is SGHRS and CDR2 YFSETQ. Trimming took 3 bases from V and 7 from J, leaving 13 bases between them. CDR3 length: 14 amino acids. The CDR3 region is CASSSIRTPEKLFF. CDR3 in DNA: TGCGCCAGCAGCTCCATTCGAACGCCTGAAAAACTGTTTTTT.

This clonotype was seen only a few times. Since no conserved phenylalanine or tryptophan closes the CDR3, a read error is the likely cause. The chain combines TRBV12-3 or TRBV12-4 with TRBJ2-4; 8 bases align to TRBD1. Trimming removed 7 bases from V and 7 bases from J; junction bases left unmatched: 3. The length of the CDR3 is 12 residues. As DNA, the CDR3 is TGTGCCAGCACCCGGACAGGGAACATTCAGTACAAC. It is translated as CASTRTGNIQYN.

The sample holds many counts of this clonotype. The V and J genes are TRBV9 and TRBJ2-7; D unresolved. The CDR3 has 15 residues. The V end was cut by 0 bases, the J end by 5 bases, with 15 bases between. Germline-derived CDR1 and CDR2 are SGDLS and YYNGEE. The CDR3 DNA follows: TGTGCCAGCAGCGTAGAGGCTTCGCGGAGCCACGAGCAGTACTTC. Residues: CASSVEASRSHEQYF.

Ten or more counts support this clonotype. The rearrangement links TRBV3-1 to TRBJ2-5, with 9 bases identical to TRBD2. The CDR3 extends over 15 amino acids. The V gene end was trimmed by 2 bases and the J gene end by 4 bases; junction bases not matched to a gene: 5. Germline V lookup: CDR1 LGHDT, CDR2 YNNKEL (reference sequence). CDR3 protein: CASSQPRGGRETQYF. DNA for the CDR3: TGTGCCAGCAGCCAACCGCGGGGGGGCCGAGAGACCCAGTACTTC.

The CDR3 protein is CSVQGGGDVSSYEQYF. Here the CDR3 DNA reads TGCAGCGTACAGGGAGGGGGAGATGTTAGCTCCTACGAGCAGTACTTC. This chain links TRBV29-1 with TRBJ2-7, with a possible D match to TRBD2 (7 bases). The CDR3 is made up of 16 amino acids. The V and J ends lost 6 bases and 0 bases respectively, with 21 bases between them. CDR1 is SQVTM and CDR2 is ANQGSEA in the germline V gene.

The sample holds many counts of this clonotype. The rearrangement uses TRBV20-1 and TRBJ1-5; TRBD1 is a possible D gene (6 bases). V lost 0 bases to trimming and J lost 3 bases, with 15 bases between them. In germline, CDR1 is DFQATT, CDR2 SNEGSKA (reference sequence). CDR3 length: 16 residues. CDR3 DNA: TGCAGTGCTAGAGACGGGGGCTCAACGATCAATCAGCCCCAGCATTTT. It is translated as CSARDGGSTINQPQHF.

This clonotype was picked up many times. CDR3 residues: CASSLGTGAYEQYF. Written as DNA, the CDR3 is TGTGCCAGCAGCTTAGGGACAGGGGCCTACGAGCAGTACTTC. The chain uses TRBV7-8 and TRBJ2-7, with 9 bases matching TRBD1. After removal of 1 base from V and 2 bases from J, the junction contained 0 bases not matched to a gene. CDR1 is SGHVS and CDR2 is FQNEAQ in the germline V gene. This CDR3 is built from 14 residues.

This clonotype was counted at least ten times. V is TRBV30 and J is TRBJ2-3; possible D gene TRBD2, 6 bases. The CDR3 contains 11 residues. The germline V gene has CDR1 GTSNPN and CDR2 SVGIG (reference sequence). The DNA of the CDR3 is TGTTTTATGTGGGGAGGAGATACGCAGTATTTT. Translation: CFMWGGDTQYF.

This clonotype was recorded at least ten times. The chain is built from TRBV12-3 or TRBV12-4 and TRBJ2-7; TRBD1 agrees at 7 bases. The junction had 7 bases not matched to a gene; V was cut back by 6 bases and J by 2 bases. The CDR3 sequence is 14 residues long. CDR3 nucleotide sequence: TGTGCCAGCAGAAATCAGGGGGTAGCCTACGAGCAGTACTTC. Encoded protein: CASRNQGVAYEQYF.

This clonotype came up many times. V is TRBV10-3 and J is TRBJ2-5, with TRBD1 matching 8 bases. J was trimmed by 4 bases and V by 4 bases; bases with no gene match: 5. In germline, CDR1 is ENHRY, CDR2 SYGVKD. The CDR3 length is 14 residues. Written as DNA, the CDR3 is TGTGCCATCAGTGGGGACAGGTCTGGAGAGACCCAGTACTTC. It codes for CAISGDRSGETQYF.

Ten or more counts support this clonotype. This sequence joins TRBV29-1 and TRBJ1-4, with no clear D. Germline CDR1 reads SQVTM; CDR2 reads ANQGSEA. With 4 bases removed from V and 5 bases from J, the gap between germline ends came to 8 bases. The CDR3 spans 12 residues. The CDR3 bases are TGCAGCGTTGGGGTTGGGAATGAAAAACTGTTTTTT. This translates into CSVGVGNEKLFF.

This clonotype was seen at least ten times. The gene calls are TRBV7-2 and TRBJ1-2; D perhaps matches TRBD1 (5 bases). Germline loops: CDR1 SGHTA, CDR2 FQGNSA. The CDR3 consists of 13 residues. V lost 5 bases, J lost 0 bases, and 7 bases lay in between. The CDR3: CASSPRANYGYTF. The CDR3 nucleotides are TGTGCCAGCAGCCCCAGGGCTAACTATGGCTACACCTTC.

This clonotype was seen repeatedly, ten times or more. This sequence joins TRBV18 and TRBJ1-2; 10 bases line up with TRBD1. V dropped 4 bases and J dropped 2; count of bases not matched to a gene: 7. Per the germline V gene, CDR1 is KGHSH and CDR2 is LQKENI. The CDR3 runs to 16 residues. The CDR3 region has the DNA TGTGCCAGCTCACAATACCGGGACAGGGGAAACTATGGCTACACCTTC. This gives the protein CASSQYRDRGNYGYTF.

This clonotype was detected many times. DNA for the CDR3: TGTGCCAGCAGTTTAAAGAACACAGATACGCAGTATTTT. This sequence encodes CASSLKNTDTQYF. The rearrangement joins TRBV28 to TRBJ2-3; D is ambiguous. Per germline, CDR1 MDHEN and CDR2 SYDVKM. V shed 2 bases and J shed 2 bases, with 5 bases lying between them. The CDR3 has 13 amino acids.

Only a few counts were recorded for this clonotype. This chain connects TRBV7-8 to TRBJ2-3; TRBD2 matches at 8 bases. V was clipped by 2 bases and J by 1 base; unmatched bases: 8. This CDR3 is built from 17 residues. CDR1 is SGHVS and CDR2 is FQNEAQ in the germline V gene. The CDR3 reads CASSLIRGGHGTDTQYF. As DNA, the CDR3 is TGTGCCAGCAGCTTAATCCGGGGGGGCCACGGCACAGATACGCAGTATTTT.

This clonotype has a count of ten or more. Here the CDR3 DNA reads TGCGCCAGCCGGTCGGGGACAGGGCCCGCCTACGAGCAGTACTTC. It encodes CASRSGTGPAYEQYF. The V and J genes are TRBV5-1 and TRBJ2-7; TRBD1 aligns across 9 bases. V lost 7 bases, J lost 2 bases, and 10 bases stayed unmatched. The germline V gene has CDR1 SGHRS and CDR2 YFSETQ. CDR3 length: 15 residues.

This clonotype was observed at least ten times. The V call is TRBV14, the J call TRBJ2-1, with 10 bases identical to TRBD2. Germline lookup yields CDR1 SGHDN and CDR2 FVKESK. The CDR3 consists of 17 residues. Trimming took 0 bases from V and 12 from J; bases not matched to a gene: 14. The CDR3 loop reads CASSQDPGLAGALGQFF. As DNA, the CDR3 is TGTGCCAGCAGCCAAGACCCCGGGCTAGCGGGGGCCCTGGGGCAGTTCTTC.